The clone carrying this T cell receptor (beta chain) was seen ten or more times. This entry belongs to a study of human T cells and chemical hapten exposure. For the study at large: Patients, chiefly female, had alopecia areata, totalis or universalis.

TCRdb re-analysed the RACE reads in MiXCR, keeping a single row per CDR3 protein. The sample has around 110,000 distinct CDR3 sequences; roughly 12% are singletons. In germline, CDR1 is SGHTA, CDR2 FQGNSA. With V trimmed by 4 bases and J by 4 bases, 7 bases remained unmatched. The CDR3 spans 15 residues. The time point: patch test 3, about 24 weeks after DPC sensitization. As for treatment: therapeutic diphenylcyclopropenone sensitization with weekly scalp DPC. The TCR originated in a woman between 45 and 60 years old with alopecia areata. Some clones in this sample may be carry-over from other donors' samples. The material sequenced was whole blood, taken in connection with sensitization to the hapten diphenylcyclopropenone (DPC). This rearrangement joins TRBV7-2 to TRBJ2-5, with 9 positions matching TRBD2. The CDR3 DNA is TGTGCCAGCAGCTCCCAGCTACTAGCGGGAGAGACCCAGTACTTC. As protein: CASSSQLLAGETQYF.